This T cell receptor (beta chain) was documented in a study of cytomegalovirus exposure and HLA in healthy donors. With 1 base removed from V and 4 bases from J, the gap between germline ends came to 5 bases. CDR1 SGHTA and CDR2 FQGNSA come from the germline V gene. The CDR3 runs 14 residues. The primer mix had 60 Vbeta and 13 Jbeta primers. Clones were sequenced by immunoSEQ multiplex PCR, and TCRdb holds only the in-frame ones, with some missing. The profile shows 80,000 to 130,000 clones, around 80% of them singletons. This receptor was taken from a female donor in good health and CMV-seropositive. J is TRBJ1-6 and V is TRBV7-2; no reliable D call. Sequenced sample: PBMCs. The CDR3 loop is CASSLGSYNSPLHF. In nucleotides, the CDR3 is TGTGCCAGCAGCTTAGGGAGTTATAATTCACCCCTCCACTTT.